The present entry profiles one T cell receptor (beta chain) with its context. Specified time point: blood 2 weeks post-SBRT. Treatment of the sample: 15 Gy SBRT to primary tumor, nephrectomy 4 weeks later. After SBRT, blood was collected at 2 and 4 weeks, plus baseline. This renal cell carcinoma was of the clear cell type. The V segment lost 6 bases and the J segment 5 bases; nucleotides outside the gene matches: 5. The germline V gene encodes CDR1 SNHLY and CDR2 FYNNEI. The CDR3 is made up of 14 amino acids. The data were taken from a study of radiation and T cells in renal cell carcinoma. The table came from immunoSEQ multiplex PCR; TCRdb's copy has only in-frame clones and leaves some out. The sample consists of about 60,000 clones, roughly four fifths of them appearing once.

The receptor's source is a man between 60 and 75 years old with renal cell carcinoma. This material consisted of blood, taken from a patient whose treatment included radiotherapy and nephrectomy. V is TRBV2 and J is TRBJ2-1; 9 nucleotides agree with TRBD2. The CDR3 coding sequence is TGTGCCAGCAGGCGGACTAGCGCGGACAATGAGCAGTTCTTC. This translates into CASRRTSADNEQFF.